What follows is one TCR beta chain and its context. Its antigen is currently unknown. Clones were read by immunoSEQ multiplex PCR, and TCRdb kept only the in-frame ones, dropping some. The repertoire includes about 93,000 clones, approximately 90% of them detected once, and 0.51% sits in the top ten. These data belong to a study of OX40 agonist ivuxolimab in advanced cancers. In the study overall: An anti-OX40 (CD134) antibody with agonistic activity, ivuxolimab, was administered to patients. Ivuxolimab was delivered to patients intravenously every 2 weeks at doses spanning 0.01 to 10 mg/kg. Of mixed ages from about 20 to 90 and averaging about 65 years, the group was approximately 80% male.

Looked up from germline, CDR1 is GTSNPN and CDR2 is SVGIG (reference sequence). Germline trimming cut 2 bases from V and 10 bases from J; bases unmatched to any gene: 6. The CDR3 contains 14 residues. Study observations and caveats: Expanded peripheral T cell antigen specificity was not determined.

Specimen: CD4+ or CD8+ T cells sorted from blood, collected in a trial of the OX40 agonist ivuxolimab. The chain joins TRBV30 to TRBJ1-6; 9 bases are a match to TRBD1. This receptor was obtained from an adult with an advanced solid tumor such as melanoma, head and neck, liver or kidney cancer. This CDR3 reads CAWSPGQGPSPLHF. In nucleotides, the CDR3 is TGTGCCTGGAGTCCGGGACAGGGTCCCTCACCCCTCCACTTT.